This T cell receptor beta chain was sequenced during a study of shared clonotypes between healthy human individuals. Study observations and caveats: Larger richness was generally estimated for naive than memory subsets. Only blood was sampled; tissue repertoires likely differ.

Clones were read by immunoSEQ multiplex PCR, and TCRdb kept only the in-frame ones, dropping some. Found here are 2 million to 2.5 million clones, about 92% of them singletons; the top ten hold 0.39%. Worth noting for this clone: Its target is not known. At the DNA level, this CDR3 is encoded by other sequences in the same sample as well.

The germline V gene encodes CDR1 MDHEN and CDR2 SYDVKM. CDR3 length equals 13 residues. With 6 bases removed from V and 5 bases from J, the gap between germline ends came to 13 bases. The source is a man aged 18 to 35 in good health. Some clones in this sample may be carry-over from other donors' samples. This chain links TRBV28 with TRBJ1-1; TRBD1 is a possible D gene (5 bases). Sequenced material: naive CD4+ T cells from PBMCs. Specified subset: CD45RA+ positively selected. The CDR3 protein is CASRGEGRTEAFF. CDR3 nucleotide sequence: TGTGCCAGCAGGGGGGAGGGGCGGACTGAAGCTTTCTTT.